The sequence of this TCR beta chain was determined in a study of cytomegalovirus exposure and HLA in healthy donors. The study's findings and limits: In a later analysis, productive TCRs from donors in an Asian-associated ancestry cluster reportedly carried fewer N-insertions than the cohort mean. Most subjects had HLA-A and HLA-B alleles reportedly predicted accurately by TCR beta sequences. The study recorded some 160 TCR beta chains that were cytomegalovirus-associated. A later look showed TCR association rates differing by HLA locus, highest for DRB1 and lowest for HLA-C.

As regards this clone: Its target is unknown.

PCR involved 60 Vbeta and 13 Jbeta primers. Clones were read by immunoSEQ multiplex PCR, and TCRdb kept only the in-frame ones, dropping some. The sample holds about 96,000 clones. The CDR3 is 10 residues long. Germline V gene lookup returns CDR1 SQVTM and CDR2 ANQGSEA. Trimming at V came to 7 bases and at J to 7 bases, leaving 1 base not matched to a gene. Specimen: PBMCs. V usage is TRBV29-1 and J usage is TRBJ2-1; 7 bases map to TRBD2. The sequence was collected from a woman aged 25 to 45 in good health and CMV-seronegative. The CDR3 region is CSAGGNEQFF. CDR3 in DNA: TGCAGCGCGGGAGGAAATGAGCAGTTCTTC.